This T cell receptor (beta chain) is from a study of T cells in Graves' hyperthyroidism and ophthalmopathy. TCR beta CDR3 sequences were amplified from RNA transcripts. The TCR CDR3 first-round RT-PCR relied on the HTBI primer set. Using its own MiXCR run on the multiplex PCR reads, TCRdb lists one record per CDR3 protein. This sample has some 440,000 distinct CDR3 sequences, with 15% to 19% found just once. This clonotype was counted at least ten times. J gave up 2 bases and V 6 bases, and 12 bases lay outside the gene matches. The germline gives CDR1 KGHDR, CDR2 SFDVKD. The CDR3 contains 16 residues.

The material sequenced was blood. The gene calls are TRBV24-1 and TRBJ2-7; TRBD2 aligns across 7 bases. This receptor was obtained from a woman younger than 35 with Graves' hyperthyroidism. The CDR3 loop reads CATSTAASGPTYEQYF. As DNA, the CDR3 is TGTGCCACCAGTACAGCCGCTAGCGGACCTACCTACGAGCAGTACTTC.